The clone carrying this T cell receptor (beta chain) was detected only a few times. Its specificity is not known. The data belong to a study of cytomegalovirus exposure and HLA in healthy donors. The CDR3 extends over 15 amino acids. Germline CDR1 and CDR2: MNHNS and SASEGT. V lost 3 bases to trimming and J lost 4 bases; unmatched junction nucleotides: 6. PCR employed 60 Vbeta and 13 Jbeta primers. Some clones are missing from TCRdb's copy, which holds only in-frame ones; the method was immunoSEQ multiplex PCR. The sample carries about 140,000 clones, roughly 10% recorded once. Points from the study as a whole: In a later analysis, HLA-associated beta chains showed higher expansion and lower generation probabilities than comparable chains.

Source material: PBMCs. The gene calls are TRBV6-1 and TRBJ1-2; TRBD1 matches at 9 bases. The clonotype was recovered from a man in his fifties in good health and CMV-seronegative. CDR3 residues: CASSDGQTGGYGYTF. As DNA, the CDR3 is TGTGCCAGCAGTGACGGCCAGACAGGGGGCTATGGCTACACCTTC.